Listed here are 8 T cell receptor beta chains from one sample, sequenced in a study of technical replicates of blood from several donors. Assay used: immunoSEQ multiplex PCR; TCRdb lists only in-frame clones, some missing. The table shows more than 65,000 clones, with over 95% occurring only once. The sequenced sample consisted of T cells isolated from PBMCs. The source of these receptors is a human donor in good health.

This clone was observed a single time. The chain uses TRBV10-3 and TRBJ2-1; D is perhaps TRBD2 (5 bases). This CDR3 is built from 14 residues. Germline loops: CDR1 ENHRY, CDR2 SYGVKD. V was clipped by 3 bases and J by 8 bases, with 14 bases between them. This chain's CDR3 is CAISDSNTRDEQFF. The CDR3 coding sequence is TGTGCCATCAGTGATTCGAACACTAGGGATGAGCAGTTCTTC.

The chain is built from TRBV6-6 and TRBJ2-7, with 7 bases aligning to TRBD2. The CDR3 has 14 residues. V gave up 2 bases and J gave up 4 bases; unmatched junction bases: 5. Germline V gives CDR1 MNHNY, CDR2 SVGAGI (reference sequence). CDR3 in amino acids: CASSYGGREYEQYF. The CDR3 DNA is TGTGCCAGCAGTTACGGCGGGAGAGAGTACGAGCAGTACTTC.

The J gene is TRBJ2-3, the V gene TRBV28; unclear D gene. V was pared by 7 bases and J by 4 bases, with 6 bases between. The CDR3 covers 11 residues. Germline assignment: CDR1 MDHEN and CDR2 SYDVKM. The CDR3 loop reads CASIEPDTQYF. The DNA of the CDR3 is TGTGCCAGCATTGAGCCAGATACGCAGTATTTT.

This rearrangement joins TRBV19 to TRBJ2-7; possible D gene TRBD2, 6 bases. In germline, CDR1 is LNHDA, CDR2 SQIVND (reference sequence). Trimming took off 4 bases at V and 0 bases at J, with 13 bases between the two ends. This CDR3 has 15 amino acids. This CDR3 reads CASSTGTLGSYEQYF. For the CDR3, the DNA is TGTGCCAGTAGTACCGGGACTCTGGGCTCCTACGAGCAGTACTTC.

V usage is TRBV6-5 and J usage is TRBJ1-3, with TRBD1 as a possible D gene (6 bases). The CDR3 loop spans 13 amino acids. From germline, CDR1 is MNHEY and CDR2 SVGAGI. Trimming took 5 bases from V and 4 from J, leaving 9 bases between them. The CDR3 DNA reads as TGTGCCAGCAGTACAGGGACAGGAAACACCATATATTTT. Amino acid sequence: CASSTGTGNTIYF.

Here the CDR3 DNA reads TGCAGCGTAGCGGACAGTACCCTCACAGATACGCAGTATTTT. This codes for CSVADSTLTDTQYF. The chain couples TRBV29-1 to TRBJ2-3; tentative D call: TRBD1 (6 bases). V shed 6 bases and J shed 2 bases, with 15 bases lying between them. Germline V gene sequence: CDR1 SQVTM, CDR2 ANQGSEA. This CDR3 region has 14 residues.

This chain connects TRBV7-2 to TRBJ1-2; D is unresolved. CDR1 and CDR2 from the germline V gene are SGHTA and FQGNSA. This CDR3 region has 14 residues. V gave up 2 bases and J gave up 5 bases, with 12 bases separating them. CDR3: CASSLSDGIYGYTF. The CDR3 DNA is TGTGCCAGCAGCTTAAGCGACGGGATATATGGCTACACCTTC.

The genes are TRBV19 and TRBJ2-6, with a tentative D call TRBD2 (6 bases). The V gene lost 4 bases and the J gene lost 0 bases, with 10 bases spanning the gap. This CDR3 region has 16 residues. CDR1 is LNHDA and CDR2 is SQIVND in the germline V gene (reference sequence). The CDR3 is CASSNSGGSGANVLTF. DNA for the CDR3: TGTGCCAGTAGTAACTCCGGGGGCTCTGGGGCCAACGTCCTGACTTTC.